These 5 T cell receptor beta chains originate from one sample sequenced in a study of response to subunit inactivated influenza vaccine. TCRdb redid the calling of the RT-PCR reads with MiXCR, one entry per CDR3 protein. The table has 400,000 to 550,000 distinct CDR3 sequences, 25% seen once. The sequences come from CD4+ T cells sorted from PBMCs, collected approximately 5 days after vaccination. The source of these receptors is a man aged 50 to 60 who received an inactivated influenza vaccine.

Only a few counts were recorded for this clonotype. The CDR3 is CASSLGWVASGGLYQETQYF. In DNA form, the CDR3 reads TGTGCCAGCAGTTTAGGTTGGGTGGCTAGCGGAGGGTTGTACCAAGAGACCCAGTACTTC. The chain links TRBV12-3 or TRBV12-4 to TRBJ2-5; 7 bases are a match to TRBD2. The J segment lost 0 bases and the V segment lost 1 base, leaving 17 bases of the junction unmatched. The CDR3 has 20 amino acids.

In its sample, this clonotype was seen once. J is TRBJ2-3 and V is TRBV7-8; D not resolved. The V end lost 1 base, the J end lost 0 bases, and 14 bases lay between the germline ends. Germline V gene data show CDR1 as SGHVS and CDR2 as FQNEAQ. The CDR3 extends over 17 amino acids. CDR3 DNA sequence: TGTGCCAGCAGCTTAGACGTTAACTTGGCTAGCACAGATACGCAGTATTTT. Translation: CASSLDVNLASTDTQYF.

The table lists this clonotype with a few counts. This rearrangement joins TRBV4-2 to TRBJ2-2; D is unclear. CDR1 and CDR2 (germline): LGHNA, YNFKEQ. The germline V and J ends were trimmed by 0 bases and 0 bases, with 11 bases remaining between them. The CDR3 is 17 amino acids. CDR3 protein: CASSQDFDSTNTGELFF. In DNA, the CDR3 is TGTGCCAGCAGCCAAGATTTTGATTCGACGAACACCGGGGAGCTGTTTTTT.

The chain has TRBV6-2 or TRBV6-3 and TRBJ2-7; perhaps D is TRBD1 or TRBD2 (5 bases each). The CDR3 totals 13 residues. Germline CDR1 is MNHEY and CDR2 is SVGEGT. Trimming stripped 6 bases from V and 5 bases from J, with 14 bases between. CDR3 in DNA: TGTGCCAGCAGGCCGGGACCAGCCCACGAGCAGTACTTC. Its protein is CASRPGPAHEQYF.

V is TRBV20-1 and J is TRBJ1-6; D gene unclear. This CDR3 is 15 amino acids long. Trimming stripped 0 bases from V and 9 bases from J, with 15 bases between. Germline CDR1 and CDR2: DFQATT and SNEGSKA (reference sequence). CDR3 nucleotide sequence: TGCAGTGCTAGAGATTCAGGACGGTTGTCTTCACCCCTCCACTTT. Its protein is CSARDSGRLSSPLHF.